This T cell receptor (beta chain) was sequenced for a study of patients and donors after allogeneic stem cell transplantation. Trimming removed 6 bases from V and 0 bases from J, with 8 bases in between. CDR3 length: 14 residues. TCRdb re-called the RT-PCR reads with MiXCR, one entry per CDR3 protein. The repertoire has around 70,000 distinct CDR3 sequences, around 27% of them found once; the top ten carry more than 20%. This chain connects TRBV12-3 or TRBV12-4 to TRBJ1-4; possibly TRBD1 for D (5 bases). Sequencing was done on a sample of blood, either unsorted or a sorted T cell fraction (not recorded which). The origin of this receptor is a human donor who was either an allogeneic HSCT recipient or a stem cell or donor lymphocyte infusion donor (not recorded which). It is not recorded whose cells these are; they may come from a transplant donor. CDR3 sequence: CASSSRATNEKLFF. The CDR3 DNA reads TGTGCCAGCAGCTCCAGGGCAACTAATGAAAAACTGTTTTTT.